The 3 T cell receptor beta chains given below trace back to one sample, sequenced in a study of PD-L1 blockade in urothelial cancer. This sample's time point: pretreatment peripheral blood. Repertoires were generated with immunoSEQ multiplex PCR, while TCRdb's copy carries only in-frame clones and drops some. Here the sample spans tens of thousands of clones, around 79% being singletons. The sequenced sample was PBMCs, obtained around atezolizumab (anti-PD-L1) treatment. Receptor source: a man aged 65 to 79 with urothelial cancer.

V is TRBV18 and J is TRBJ2-3, with a possible D match to TRBD2 (6 bases). V lost 0 bases, J lost 8 bases, and 18 bases lay in between. Germline assignment: CDR1 KGHSH and CDR2 LQKENI. The length of the CDR3 is 16 residues. CDR3 DNA sequence: TGTGCCAGCTCACCACCTGGAGCGGGCAAGACTGGTACGCAGTATTTT. It specifies CASSPPGAGKTGTQYF.

The genes are TRBV28 and TRBJ2-3; the match to TRBD1 covers 8 bases. Per germline, CDR1 MDHEN and CDR2 SYDVKM. The CDR3 has 14 amino acids. V dropped 5 bases and J dropped 4; count of bases not matched to a gene: 5. The CDR3 DNA reads TGTGCCAGCAGTCCGCGGACAGGGCCAGATACGCAGTATTTT. It translates to CASSPRTGPDTQYF.

This clone has only one observation. The chain carries TRBV19 and TRBJ2-2, with 10 nucleotides matching TRBD1. Per the germline V gene, CDR1 is LNHDA and CDR2 is SQIVND (reference sequence). The CDR3 consists of 15 residues. Losses at the gene ends were 6 bases for V and 2 bases for J; bases not matched to a gene: 3. As DNA, the CDR3 is TGTGCCAGTAGATGGGACAGGGGAAACACCGGGGAGCTGTTTTTT. Translation: CASRWDRGNTGELFF.